The 12 T cell receptor beta chains below were found in one sample sequenced in a study of T cells in women clearing cervical HPV infection. TCRdb's table, derived via immunoSEQ multiplex PCR, lists solely in-frame clones and lacks some. Its table lists some 39,000 clones. Material for sequencing was blood buffy coat. The receptors here all came from a woman aged 18-70 years with a cervical HPV16 infection that either progressed to CIN3+ or cleared (not recorded which).

A note on this clone: The CDR3 is cut off 3 residues early in the read; its end comes from the germline J gene. This chain links TRBV7-9 with TRBJ2-7; the D is unclear. Trimming left V 2 bases short and J 5 bases short, with 7 bases between. The CDR3 extends over 12 amino acids. The germline V gene encodes CDR1 SEHNR and CDR2 FQNEAQ (reference sequence). CDR3 sequence: CASSLNQDEQYF. The sequenced part of the CDR3 DNA is TGTGCCAGCAGCTTAAACCAGGACGAG.

About this clone itself: The CDR3 extends 3 residues past the end of the read, so its final part is completed from the germline J gene. The V gene is TRBV7-2, the J gene TRBJ2-3, with a tentative D call TRBD1 (5 bases). Germline CDR1 reads SGHTA; CDR2 reads FQGNSA. This CDR3 has 13 residues. CDR3 region: CASSLGPGWTQYF. The part of the CDR3 DNA that was read is TGTGCCAGCAGCTTGGGGCCCGGTTGGACG.

Worth noting for this clone: The read terminates 3 residues ahead of where the CDR3 ends, so the germline J gene completes it. J is TRBJ2-3 and V is TRBV20-1, with D uncertain. CDR3 size: 14 residues. The germline V gene encodes CDR1 DFQATT and CDR2 SNEGSKA (reference sequence). The CDR3 DNA, read in part, is TGCAGTGCTAGTCCCCCAGCGAAGGCGGAGACG. Amino acids: CSASPPAKAET. The whole CDR3 sequence is CSASPPAKAETQYF.

About this clone itself: The read terminates 3 residues ahead of where the CDR3 ends, so the germline J gene completes it. The chain uses TRBV12-3 or TRBV12-4 and TRBJ1-5; TRBD1 aligns across 9 bases. J gave up 7 bases and V 8 bases, and 9 bases lay outside the gene matches. The CDR3 runs to 14 residues. CDR3 loop: CASSPDRGFQPQHF. CDR3 DNA, as far as it was read: TGTGCCAGCTCGCCGGACAGGGGTTTCCAGCCC.

A note on this clone: Read sequence stops 3 residues before the CDR3 end, and the germline J gene provides the missing end. This chain joins TRBV5-1 and TRBJ2-1, with D possibly being TRBD2 (6 bases). Germline CDR1 SGHRS, CDR2 YFSETQ. The V gene lost 4 bases and the J gene lost 2 bases, with 16 bases spanning the gap. The CDR3 extends over 16 amino acids. CDR3 amino acids: CASSPTYGGAYNEQFF. CDR3 DNA (partial): TGCGCCAGCAGCCCGACATACGGGGGTGCCTACAATGAG.

Details on this clone: From the germline J gene comes the end of the CDR3, since the read stops 3 residues before it. V is TRBV30 and J is TRBJ2-3; possibly TRBD1 for D (6 bases). Germline CDR1 and CDR2: GTSNPN and SVGIG (reference sequence). The CDR3 runs to 13 residues. The CDR3: CASSQGSEQPQYF. CDR3 DNA, as far as it was read: TGTGCCTCCTCCCAGGGGTCGGAGCAGCCG.

As to this clone: With the read ending 3 residues before the CDR3 end, the germline J gene is used to fill in that end. The chain has TRBV30 and TRBJ1-5, with 7 bases identical to TRBD1. Germline V CDR1 and CDR2: GTSNPN, SVGIG (reference sequence). V was clipped by 1 base and J by 6 bases; unmatched bases: 6. This CDR3 spans 14 amino acids. Partial CDR3 DNA: TGTGCCTGGAGTGGACAGGGAGTTAGTCAGCCC. Its translation: CAWSGQGVSQP. The CDR3 in full is CAWSGQGVSQPQHF.

Remarks on this clone: The read ends 3 residues shy of where the CDR3 ends; the end is completed using the germline J gene. The rearrangement joins TRBV10-2 to TRBJ2-2; a weak D match, TRBD1 (7 bases). CDR1 is WSHSY and CDR2 is SAAADI in the germline V gene. CDR3 length: 12 residues. The sequenced CDR3 bases are TGCGCCAGCAGTGATCAGGGGGGAGAG. This sequence encodes CASSDQGGE. The full CDR3 sequence reads CASSDQGGELFF.

A remark on this clone: Read sequence stops 3 residues before the CDR3 end, and the germline J gene provides the missing end. This chain connects TRBV20-1 to TRBJ1-1; D is unresolved. This CDR3 spans 12 amino acids. Germline values: CDR1 DFQATT, CDR2 SNEGSKA (reference sequence). The part of the CDR3 DNA that was read is TGCAGTGCCAGCAGGCCACCCGTATGG. Translating gives CSASRPPVW. In full, the CDR3 reads CSASRPPVWAFF.

Notes on this clone: The read ends 3 residues before the CDR3 terminus; that terminus is restored from the germline J gene. The rearrangement uses TRBV28 and TRBJ1-6, with 11 nucleotides matching TRBD1. This CDR3 is 17 amino acids long. Germline assignment: CDR1 MDHEN and CDR2 SYDVKM. The chain's CDR3 is CASSTFPRPDRGPTLHF. The CDR3 DNA, read in part, is TGTGCCAGCAGTACCTTCCCACGCCCGGACAGGGGGCCCACC. The full variable domain, with the rest looked up from reference TRBV28 and TRBJ1-6, is DVKVTQSSRYLVKRTGEKVFLECVQDMDHENMFWYRQDPGLGLRLIYFSYDVKMKEKGDIPEGYSVSREKKERFSLILESASTNQTSMYLCASSTFPRPDRGPTLHFGNGTRLTVT.

Points on this clone: The read halts 3 residues ahead of the CDR3 end, with the missing end drawn from the germline J gene. The chain combines TRBV9 with TRBJ2-1; tentative D call: TRBD2 (5 bases). The V end lost 1 base, the J end lost 0 bases, and 8 bases lay between the germline ends. CDR1 is SGDLS and CDR2 is YYNGEE in the germline V gene. The CDR3 contains 15 residues. The CDR3 loop is CASSVSSGSYNEQFF. The part of the CDR3 DNA that was read is TGTGCCAGCAGCGTAAGCAGCGGCTCCTACAATGAG. The whole variable domain, remainder taken from reference TRBV9 and TRBJ2-1, is DSGVTQTPKHLITATGQRVTLRCSPRSGDLSVYWYQQSLDQGLQFLIQYYNGEERAKGNILERFSAQQFPDLHSELNLSSLELGDSALYFCASSVSSGSYNEQFFGPGTRLTVL.

Notes on this clone: The read finishes 3 residues shy of the CDR3 end, and the germline J gene is used to complete it. V and J are TRBV27 and TRBJ2-3; 10 bases are a match to TRBD1. The trim removed 5 bases at V and 0 bases at J, leaving 14 bases unmatched. Germline-derived CDR1 and CDR2 are MNHEY and SMNVEV (reference sequence). This CDR3 is built from 19 residues. The sequenced part of the CDR3 DNA is TGTGCCAGCAGTCCCCTGTCCCGGGACAGGGGAGGTAGCACAGATACG. This sequence encodes CASSPLSRDRGGSTDT. The CDR3 as a whole reads CASSPLSRDRGGSTDTQYF.